This record concerns one T cell receptor beta chain sequence. Using immunoSEQ multiplex PCR, the repertoire was profiled, and TCRdb retains in-frame clones only, with some absent. The top ten hold around 6.6% of the sample, which has 110,000 or so clones, roughly four fifths seen once. This sample was taken from a study of control samples from healthy donors and cancer patients. Per germline, CDR1 PRHDT and CDR2 FYEKMQ (reference sequence). With 6 bases clipped from V and 4 bases from J, the junction kept 5 bases outside the gene matches. This CDR3 has 14 residues. V usage is TRBV13 and J usage is TRBJ1-2; 10 nucleotides line up with TRBD1. The source is a man aged 18-30 years in good health. The sample was blood. The CDR3 here is CASSSRTGGYGYTF. In DNA form, the CDR3 reads TGTGCCAGCAGTTCCCGGACAGGGGGCTATGGCTACACCTTC.